The rows below give T cell receptor beta chains drawn from one sample of a study of shared clonotypes between healthy human individuals. The method was immunoSEQ multiplex PCR; TCRdb's version includes in-frame clones alone and lacks a portion of them. The sample consists of 2 million to 2.5 million clones, around 95% of them appearing once. The sequenced sample consisted of naive CD4+ T cells sorted from blood. These receptors originate from a man aged 18 to 35 in good health. The CDR3 runs from the conserved cysteine through the conserved F or W. Each record gives: J gene, V gene, clone size, CDR3 length, D gene, CDR3 DNA, CDR3 protein. D genes are given only for firm matches. Clone size appears in some rows only: once, few, many, or a class for an expanded clone.

TRBJ1-5 | TRBV19 | - | 16 | - | TGTGCCAGTAGTAGATCCGGAGTGCTTAGCAATCAGCCCCAGCATTTT | CASSRSGVLSNQPQHF
TRBJ2-5 | TRBV27 | - | 14 | TRBD1 | TGTGCCAGCAGTCCACGGACAGGTCAAGAGACCCAGTACTTC | CASSPRTGQETQYF
TRBJ1-2 | TRBV20-1 | - | 11 | - | TGCAGTGCTACCACAAACTATGGCTACACCTTC | CSATTNYGYTF
TRBJ1-2 | TRBV6-9 | once | 15 | - | TGTGCCAGCAGTTTAGGAGACAGGCAGGATTTTGGCTACACCTTC | CASSLGDRQDFGYTF
TRBJ2-5 | TRBV25-1 | - | 15 | - | TGTGCCAGCAGTGAATATTTAGGAGTCCAAGAGACCCAGTACTTC | CASSEYLGVQETQYF
TRBJ2-2 | TRBV7-8 | - | 15 | - | TGTGCCAGCAGCTTAACTGGGGTCGTCACCGGGGAGCTGTTTTTT | CASSLTGVVTGELFF
TRBJ1-6 | TRBV5-5 | few | 16 | TRBD1 | TGTGCCAGCAGCCCACTACAGGGGGCGAATAATTCACCCCTCCACTTT | CASSPLQGANNSPLHF
TRBJ1-1 | TRBV7-8 | - | 15 | - | TGTGCCAGCAGCTTAGAACAAGGGGTGGGGACTGAAGCTTTCTTT | CASSLEQGVGTEAFF
TRBJ1-2 | TRBV5-6 | - | 14 | - | TGTGCCAGCAGCTTGGGTGGGAACTCCTATGGCTACACCTTC | CASSLGGNSYGYTF
TRBJ2-7 | TRBV5-6 | - | 14 | - | TGTGCCAGCAGCTTGGCTGGTTCAACCTACGAGCAGTACTTC | CASSLAGSTYEQYF
TRBJ2-3 | TRBV28 | - | 12 | - | TGTGCCAGCGAACACCCCACAGATACGCAGTATTTT | CASEHPTDTQYF
TRBJ2-4 | TRBV30 | - | 12 | - | TGTGCCTGGAGGGCAGCGAAAAACATTCAGTACTTC | CAWRAAKNIQYF
TRBJ1-1 | TRBV30 | - | 12 | - | TGTGCCTGGAGTGTACTCGAGACTACGGCTTTCTTT | CAWSVLETTAFF
TRBJ1-1 | TRBV5-4 | - | 15 | TRBD1 | TGTGCCAGCAGCCCTGGACAGGGGAGCAACACTGAAGCTTTCTTT | CASSPGQGSNTEAFF
TRBJ2-1 | TRBV30 | once | 14 | - | TGTGCCTGGAGTGACTACTCCTCGGGCAATGAGCAGTTCTTC | CAWSDYSSGNEQFF
TRBJ2-3 | TRBV4-1 | - | 13 | - | TGCGCCAGCAGCCCACCGGGACTAGATACGCAGTATTTT | CASSPPGLDTQYF
TRBJ1-5 | TRBV19 | - | 14 | - | TGTGCCAGTAGTGGTCCAGGGGGCAATCAGCCCCAGCATTTT | CASSGPGGNQPQHF
TRBJ2-1 | TRBV6-5 | - | 15 | TRBD1 | TGTGCCAGCAGTTACTTGACAGGGGGTCACAATGAGCAGTTCTTC | CASSYLTGGHNEQFF
TRBJ1-2 | TRBV10-3 | - | 11 | TRBD1 | TGTGCAACAGGGGTTGACTATGGCTACACCTTC | CATGVDYGYTF
TRBJ2-3 | TRBV2 | - | 15 | - | TGTGCCAGCAGTTCCGAAGTGGGCCCGGCAGATACGCAGTATTTT | CASSSEVGPADTQYF
TRBJ2-7 | TRBV18 | - | 14 | - | TGTGCCAGCTCACCTCTTCCAAGCTCCTACGAGCAGTACTTC | CASSPLPSSYEQYF
TRBJ2-1 | TRBV5-4 | - | 15 | TRBD2 | TGTGCCAGCAGCTTTAGCGGGGGGGGCACTTATGAGCAGTTCTTC | CASSFSGGGTYEQFF
TRBJ2-3 | TRBV11-3 | - | 15 | - | TGTGCCAGCAGCTTCAGTTTCGCTAGCACAGATACGCAGTATTTT | CASSFSFASTDTQYF
TRBJ2-1 | TRBV10-1 | - | 13 | - | TGCGCCAGCAGTGAGTCAGGCGGGGATGAGCAGTTCTTC | CASSESGGDEQFF
TRBJ1-4 | TRBV28 | - | 16 | TRBD1 | TGTGCCAGCAGTTCCCCCGGGACAGGGATTAGCGAAAAACTGTTTTTT | CASSSPGTGISEKLFF
TRBJ1-5 | TRBV7-3 | - | 13 | - | TGTGCCAGCAGCTTAAATCGGGGCCAGCCCCAGCATTTT | CASSLNRGQPQHF
TRBJ2-5 | TRBV5-1 | - | 14 | - | TGCGCCAGCAGCTTGGGAGCGGCCCAAGAGACCCAGTACTTC | CASSLGAAQETQYF
TRBJ1-2 | TRBV27 | - | 15 | - | TGTGCCAGCAGCGGGACCCTCGGGGGGACCAATGGCTACACCTTC | CASSGTLGGTNGYTF
TRBJ2-7 | TRBV6-6 | - | 15 | - | TGTGCCAGCAGCCCCGGTAGCGGTAGCTCCTACGAGCAGTACTTC | CASSPGSGSSYEQYF
TRBJ1-6 | TRBV5-6 | - | 16 | TRBD1 | TGTGCCAGCAGCTTGGACAGGGGGCGCGGTGATTCACCCCTCCACTTT | CASSLDRGRGDSPLHF
TRBJ1-3 | TRBV27 | - | 14 | - | TGTGCCAGCAGTTTCCCCTGCTCTGGAAACACCATATATTTT | CASSFPCSGNTIYF
TRBJ1-2 | TRBV5-6 | - | 13 | TRBD1 | TGTGCCAGCAGCAGACAGGGATTGAGAGGCTACACCTTC | CASSRQGLRGYTF
TRBJ2-5 | TRBV29-1 | - | 13 | TRBD2 | TGCAGCACAACTAGCGGGGGGCCGGAGACCCAGTACTTC | CSTTSGGPETQYF
TRBJ1-3 | TRBV18 | - | 14 | - | TGTGCCAGCTCAGACGGAGCCACTGGAAACACCATATATTTT | CASSDGATGNTIYF
TRBJ1-4 | TRBV11-2 | - | 15 | TRBD1 | TGTGCCAGCAGCTTGACAGGGGGCGCCGGGGAAAAACTGTTTTTT | CASSLTGGAGEKLFF
TRBJ2-7 | TRBV25-1 | - | 15 | TRBD2 | TGTGCCAGCACCCAAGGGGGGGGACTAGCCCACGAGCAGTACTTC | CASTQGGGLAHEQYF
TRBJ1-5 | TRBV6-5 | - | 15 | TRBD1 | TGTGCCAGCAGCCGGGGACAGGGGGAGGGTCAGCCCCAGCATTTT | CASSRGQGEGQPQHF
TRBJ2-3 | TRBV19 | - | 15 | TRBD1 | TGTGCCAGTAGCCCGCGGACAGGCCCAGGGGATACGCAGTATTTT | CASSPRTGPGDTQYF
TRBJ2-2 | TRBV7-9 | few | 17 | TRBD2 | TGTGCCAGCAGCCTGGGTTGGCTAGCGGGCACTACCGGGGAGCTGTTTTTT | CASSLGWLAGTTGELFF
TRBJ1-2 | TRBV28 | - | 16 | - | TGTGCCAGCAGCTCTTCTGGAGGCGCCGGTAACTATGGCTACACCTTC | CASSSSGGAGNYGYTF
TRBJ2-3 | TRBV27 | - | 18 | TRBD2 | TGTGCCAGCAGTCTAGGACTAGCGGGGGGGCTACGAGCAGATACGCAGTATTTT | CASSLGLAGGLRADTQYF
TRBJ1-2 | TRBV5-1 | - | 13 | - | TGCGCCAGCAGCCTCGCGCGCAACTATGGCTACACCTTC | CASSLARNYGYTF
TRBJ2-2 | TRBV5-6 | - | 15 | - | TGTGCCAGCAGCTTGGCTAGAGGGGTCGCCGGGGAGCTGTTTTTT | CASSLARGVAGELFF
TRBJ1-2 | TRBV6-5 | - | 14 | - | TGTGCCAGCAGTTTCAGACATCTTAACTATGGCTACACCTTC | CASSFRHLNYGYTF
TRBJ2-7 | TRBV5-4 | - | 15 | TRBD2 | TGTGCCAGCAGCTTGAAGGGGACTAGGTTGGACGAGCAGTACTTC | CASSLKGTRLDEQYF
TRBJ2-7 | TRBV7-2 | - | 15 | TRBD2 | TGTGCCAGCAGCGCCCCGGGACTAGCGGGCCACGAGCAGTACTTC | CASSAPGLAGHEQYF
TRBJ1-6 | TRBV19 | once | 15 | - | TGTGCCAGTAGTATCGGTACAGAAGTTAATTCACCCCTCCACTTT | CASSIGTEVNSPLHF